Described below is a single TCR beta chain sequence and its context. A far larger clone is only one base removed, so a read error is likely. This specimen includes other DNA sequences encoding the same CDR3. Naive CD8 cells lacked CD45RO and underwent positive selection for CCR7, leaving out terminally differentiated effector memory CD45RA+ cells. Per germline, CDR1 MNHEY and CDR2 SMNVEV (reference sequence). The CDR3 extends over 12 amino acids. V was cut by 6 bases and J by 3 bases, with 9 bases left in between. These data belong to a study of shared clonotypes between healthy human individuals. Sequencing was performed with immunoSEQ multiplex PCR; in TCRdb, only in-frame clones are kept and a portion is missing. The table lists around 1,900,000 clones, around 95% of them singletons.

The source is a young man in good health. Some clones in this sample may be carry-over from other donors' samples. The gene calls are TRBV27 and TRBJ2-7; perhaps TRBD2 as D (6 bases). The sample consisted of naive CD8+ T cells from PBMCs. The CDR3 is CASSPGGYEQYF. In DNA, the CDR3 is TGTGCCAGCAGCCCCGGGGGCTACGAGCAGTACTTC.